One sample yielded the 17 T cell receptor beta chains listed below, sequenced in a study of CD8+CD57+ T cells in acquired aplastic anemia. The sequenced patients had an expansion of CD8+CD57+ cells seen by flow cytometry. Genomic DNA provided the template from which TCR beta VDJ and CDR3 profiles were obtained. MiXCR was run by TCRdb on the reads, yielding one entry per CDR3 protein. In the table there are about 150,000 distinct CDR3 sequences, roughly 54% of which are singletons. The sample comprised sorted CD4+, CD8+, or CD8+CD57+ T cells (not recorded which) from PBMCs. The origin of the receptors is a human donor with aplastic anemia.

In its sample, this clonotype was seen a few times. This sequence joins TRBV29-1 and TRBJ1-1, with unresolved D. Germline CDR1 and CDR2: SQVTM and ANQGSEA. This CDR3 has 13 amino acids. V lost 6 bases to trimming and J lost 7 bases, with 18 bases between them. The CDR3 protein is CSVEFRFQVEAFF. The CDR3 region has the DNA TGCAGCGTCGAGTTTAGGTTTCAGGTTGAAGCTTTCTTT.

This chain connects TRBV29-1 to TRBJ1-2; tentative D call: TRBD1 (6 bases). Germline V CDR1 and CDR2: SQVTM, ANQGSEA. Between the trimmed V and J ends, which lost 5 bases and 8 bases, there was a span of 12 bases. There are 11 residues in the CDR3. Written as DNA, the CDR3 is TGCAGCGTTTCAGGGGCGAAGGGCTACACCTTC. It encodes CSVSGAKGYTF.

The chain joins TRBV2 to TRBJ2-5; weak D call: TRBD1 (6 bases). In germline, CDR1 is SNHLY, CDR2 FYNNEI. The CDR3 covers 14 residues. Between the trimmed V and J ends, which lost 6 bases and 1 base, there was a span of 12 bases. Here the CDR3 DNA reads TGTGCCAGCAGACTCGGACAGTCCCAAGAGACCCAGTACTTC. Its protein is CASRLGQSQETQYF.

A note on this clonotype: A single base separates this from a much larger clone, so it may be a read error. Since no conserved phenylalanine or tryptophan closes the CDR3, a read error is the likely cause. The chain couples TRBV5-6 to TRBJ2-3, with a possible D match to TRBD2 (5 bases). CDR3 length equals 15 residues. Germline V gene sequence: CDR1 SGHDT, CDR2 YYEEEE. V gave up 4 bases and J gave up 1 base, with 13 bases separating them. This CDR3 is CASSRGRVGTDTQYL. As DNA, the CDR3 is TGTGCCAGCAGCCGCGGGCGGGTTGGCACAGATACGCAGTATCTT.

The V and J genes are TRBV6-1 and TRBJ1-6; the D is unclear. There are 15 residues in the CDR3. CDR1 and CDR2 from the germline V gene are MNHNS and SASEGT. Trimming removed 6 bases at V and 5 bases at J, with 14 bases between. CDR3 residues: CASSNRPLNNSPLHF. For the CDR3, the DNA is TGTGCCAGCAGCAACCGGCCCCTTAATAATTCACCCCTCCACTTT.

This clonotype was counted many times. The CDR3 DNA is TGTGCCAGCAGCCGATGGGGACAGACCTATGGCTACACCTTC. Protein: CASSRWGQTYGYTF. This chain uses TRBV14 with TRBJ1-2, with 7 bases lining up with TRBD1. Germline assignment: CDR1 SGHDN and CDR2 FVKESK. With 4 bases clipped from V and 4 bases from J, the junction kept 6 bases outside the gene matches. The CDR3 runs 14 residues.

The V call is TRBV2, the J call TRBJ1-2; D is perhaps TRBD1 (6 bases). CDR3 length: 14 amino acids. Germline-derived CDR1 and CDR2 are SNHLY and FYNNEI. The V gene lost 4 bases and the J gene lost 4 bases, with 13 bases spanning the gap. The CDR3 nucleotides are TGTGCCAGCAGTGTTCAGGGGATCGGCTATGGCTACACCTTC. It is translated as CASSVQGIGYGYTF.

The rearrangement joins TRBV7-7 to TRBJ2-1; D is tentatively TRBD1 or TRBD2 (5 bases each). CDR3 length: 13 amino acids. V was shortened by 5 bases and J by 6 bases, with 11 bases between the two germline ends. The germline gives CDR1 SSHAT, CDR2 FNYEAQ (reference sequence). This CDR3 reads CASSLRDRNEQFF. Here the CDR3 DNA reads TGTGCCAGCAGCCTCCGGGACCGCAATGAGCAGTTCTTC.

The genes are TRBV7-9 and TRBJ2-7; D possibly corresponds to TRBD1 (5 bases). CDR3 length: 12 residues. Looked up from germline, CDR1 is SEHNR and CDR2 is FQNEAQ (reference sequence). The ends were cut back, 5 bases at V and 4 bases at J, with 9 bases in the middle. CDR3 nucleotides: TGTGCCAGCAGCCCCAGGGCTTACGAGCAGTACTTC. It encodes CASSPRAYEQYF.

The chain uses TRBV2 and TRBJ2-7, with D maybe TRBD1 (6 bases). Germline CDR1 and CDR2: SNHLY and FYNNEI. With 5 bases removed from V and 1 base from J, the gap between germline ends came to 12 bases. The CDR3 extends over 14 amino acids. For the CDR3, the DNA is TGTGCCAGCAGTCGACAGGCTAATTCCTACGAGCAGTACTTC. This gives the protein CASSRQANSYEQYF.

CDR3 sequence: CASSLGGGASQYF. Written as DNA, the CDR3 is TGTGCCAGCAGCTTAGGAGGGGGAGCCTCGCAGTATTTT. The chain links TRBV7-2 to TRBJ2-3; a possible D gene is TRBD1 (6 bases). Trimming removed 1 base at V and 10 bases at J, with 12 bases between. Per germline, CDR1 SGHTA and CDR2 FQGNSA. The CDR3 consists of 13 residues.

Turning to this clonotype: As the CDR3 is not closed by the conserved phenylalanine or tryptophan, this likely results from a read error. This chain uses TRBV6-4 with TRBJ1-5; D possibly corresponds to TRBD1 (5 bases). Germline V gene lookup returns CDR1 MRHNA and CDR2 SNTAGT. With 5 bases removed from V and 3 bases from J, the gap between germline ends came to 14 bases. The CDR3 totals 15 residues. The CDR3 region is CASSFGAENNQPQHY. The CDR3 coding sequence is TGTGCCAGCAGTTTTGGGGCGGAAAACAATCAGCCCCAGCATTAT.

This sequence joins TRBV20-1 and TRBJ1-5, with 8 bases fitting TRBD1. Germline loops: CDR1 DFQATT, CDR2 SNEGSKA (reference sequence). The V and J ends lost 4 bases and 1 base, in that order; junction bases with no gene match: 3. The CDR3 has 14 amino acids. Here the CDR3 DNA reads TGCAGTGCTACGGGACAGGCGAGCAATCAGCCCCAGCATTTT. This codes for CSATGQASNQPQHF.

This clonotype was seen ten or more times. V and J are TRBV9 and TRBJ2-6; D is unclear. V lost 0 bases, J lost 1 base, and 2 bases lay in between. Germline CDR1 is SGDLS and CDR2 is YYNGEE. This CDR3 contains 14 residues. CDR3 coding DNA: TGTGCCAGCAGCGTAGGATCTGGGGCCAACGTCCTGACTTTC. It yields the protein CASSVGSGANVLTF.

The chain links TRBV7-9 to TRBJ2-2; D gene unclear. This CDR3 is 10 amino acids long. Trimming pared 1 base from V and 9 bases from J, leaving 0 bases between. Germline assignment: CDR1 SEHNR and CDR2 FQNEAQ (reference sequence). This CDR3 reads CASSLGELFF. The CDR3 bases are TGTGCCAGCAGCTTAGGGGAGCTGTTTTTT. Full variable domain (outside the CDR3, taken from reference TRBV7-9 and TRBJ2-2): DTGVSQNPRHKITKRGQNVTFRCDPISEHNRLYWYRQTLGQGPEFLTYFQNEAQLEKSRLLSDRFSAERPKGSFSTLEIQRTEQGDSAMYLCASSLGELFFGEGSRLTVL.

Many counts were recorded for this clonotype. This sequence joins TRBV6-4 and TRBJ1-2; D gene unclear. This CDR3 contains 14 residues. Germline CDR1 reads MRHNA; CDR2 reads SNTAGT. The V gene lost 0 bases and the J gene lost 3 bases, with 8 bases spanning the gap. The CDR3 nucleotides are TGTGCCAGCAGTGACTCGAGGCCCCACTATGGCTACACCTTC. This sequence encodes CASSDSRPHYGYTF.

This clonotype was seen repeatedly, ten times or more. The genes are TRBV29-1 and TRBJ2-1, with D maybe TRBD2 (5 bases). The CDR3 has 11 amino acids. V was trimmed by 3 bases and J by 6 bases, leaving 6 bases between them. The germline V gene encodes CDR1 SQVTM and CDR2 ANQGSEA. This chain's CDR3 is CSVDGSNEQFF. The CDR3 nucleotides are TGCAGCGTTGATGGGAGCAATGAGCAGTTCTTC.